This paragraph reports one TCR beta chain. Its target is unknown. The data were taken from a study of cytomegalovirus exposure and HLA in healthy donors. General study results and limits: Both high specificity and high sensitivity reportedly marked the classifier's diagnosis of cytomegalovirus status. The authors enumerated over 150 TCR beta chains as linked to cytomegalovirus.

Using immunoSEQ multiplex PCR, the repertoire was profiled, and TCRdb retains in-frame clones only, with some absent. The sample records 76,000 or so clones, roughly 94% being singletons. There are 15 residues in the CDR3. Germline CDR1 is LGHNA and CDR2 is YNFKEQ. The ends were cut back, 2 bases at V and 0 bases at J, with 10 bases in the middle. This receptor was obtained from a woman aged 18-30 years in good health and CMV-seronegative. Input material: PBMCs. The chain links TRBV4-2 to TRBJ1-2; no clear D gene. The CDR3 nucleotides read TGTGCCAGCAGCCAACCAACCGGAGCTAACTATGGCTACACCTTC. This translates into CASSQPTGANYGYTF.